The rows below give T cell receptor beta chains drawn from one sample of a study of cytomegalovirus exposure and HLA in healthy donors. This table comes from immunoSEQ multiplex PCR, and its TCRdb copy is limited to in-frame clones, with some not included. The sample lists 55,000 or so clones, around 72% occurring once. Sequenced input: PBMCs. The receptors were gathered from a man between 18 and 29 years old in good health and CMV-seronegative. Both conserved end residues are part of each CDR3. D genes are given only for firm matches. Size is omitted from some rows. Given values are once, few, many or a class for expanded clones.

TRBJ1-5 | once | TRBV7-6 | - | CASSPGGVIGNQPQHF | TGTGCCAGCAGCCCCGGCGGGGTCATAGGCAATCAGCCCCAGCATTTT
TRBJ2-5 | - | TRBV5-8 | TRBD1 | CASSSEGATYQETQYF | TGTGCCAGCAGCTCAGAGGGGGCAACGTACCAAGAGACCCAGTACTTC
TRBJ2-7 | - | TRBV5-6 | - | CASSSTTNEQYF | TGTGCCAGCAGCTCGACTACTAACGAGCAGTACTTC
TRBJ2-7 | - | TRBV4-2 | - | CAASAGFPGEQYF | TGTGCCGCCAGCGCTGGCTTCCCCGGCGAGCAGTACTTC
TRBJ1-5 | - | TRBV6-5 | TRBD1 | CASSRRTGRNQPQHF | TGTGCCAGCAGTCGACGGACAGGGAGGAATCAGCCCCAGCATTTT
TRBJ1-2 | - | TRBV4-2 | TRBD1 | CASSQPQGAPNYGYTF | TGTGCCAGCAGCCAGCCACAGGGGGCGCCTAACTATGGCTACACCTTC
TRBJ1-2 | - | TRBV2 | - | CASSRGMPPNYGYTF | TGTGCCAGCAGTCGCGGGATGCCCCCTAACTATGGCTACACCTTC
TRBJ1-2 | - | TRBV6-7 | - | CASSYTSGGIGYGYTF | TGTGCCAGCAGTTACACCTCGGGGGGAATCGGCTATGGCTACACCTTC
TRBJ2-7 | - | TRBV9 | TRBD2 | CASSPRLAGEYEQYF | TGTGCCAGCAGCCCCCGACTAGCGGGAGAATACGAGCAGTACTTC
TRBJ2-1 | few | TRBV5-4 | - | CASSLDGGRSYNEQFF | TGTGCCAGCAGCTTGGATGGAGGCAGGTCCTACAATGAGCAGTTCTTC
TRBJ1-1 | few | TRBV13 | - | CASSLQGGLAEAFF | TGTGCCAGCAGCTTACAGGGAGGTTTAGCTGAAGCTTTCTTT
TRBJ2-1 | - | TRBV25-1 | TRBD1 | CASSELGGQDEQFF | TGTGCCAGCAGTGAACTGGGCGGACAGGATGAGCAGTTCTTC
TRBJ1-5 | - | TRBV7-2 | - | CASSLRMGQPQHF | TGTGCCAGCAGCTTACGCATGGGCCAGCCCCAGCATTTT
TRBJ1-2 | - | TRBV5-4 | - | CASSLDPGVNYGYTF | TGTGCCAGCAGCTTGGATCCGGGGGTTAACTATGGCTACACCTTC
TRBJ2-3 | - | TRBV5-6 | - | CASSLGGRTYTDTQYF | TGTGCCAGCAGCTTGGGCGGCAGGACTTACACAGATACGCAGTATTTT
TRBJ1-2 | - | TRBV29-1 | - | CSVGTVTSNYGYTF | TGCAGCGTTGGGACAGTCACATCTAACTATGGCTACACCTTC
TRBJ1-1 | - | TRBV11-2 | TRBD1 | CASSSTGTGGQEAFF | TGTGCCAGCAGCTCCACCGGGACAGGGGGGCAGGAAGCTTTCTTT
TRBJ2-7 | few | TRBV5-1 | TRBD1 | CASSSVGQGRWGSYEQYF | TGCGCCAGCAGCTCGGTAGGACAGGGTCGATGGGGATCCTACGAGCAGTACTTC
TRBJ2-7 | - | TRBV29-1 | - | CSVTGTAFPYEQYF | TGCAGCGTTACGGGGACTGCGTTCCCCTACGAGCAGTACTTC
TRBJ2-4 | - | TRBV5-4 | TRBD1 | CASSIQPPGQGLAKNIQYF | TGTGCCAGCAGCATACAACCTCCGGGACAGGGACTAGCCAAAAACATTCAGTACTTC
TRBJ2-7 | - | TRBV27 | TRBD2 | CASRPSGSYEQYF | TGTGCCAGCAGGCCTAGCGGGAGTTACGAGCAGTACTTC
TRBJ2-5 | - | TRBV10-3 | TRBD2 | CAISRTSGRVETQYF | TGTGCCATCAGTCGGACTAGCGGGCGGGTTGAGACCCAGTACTTC
TRBJ2-7 | once | TRBV6-5 | TRBD1 | CASRTGTGVHEQYF | TGTGCCAGCAGGACCGGGACAGGGGTCCACGAGCAGTACTTC
TRBJ2-5 | once | TRBV6-5 | TRBD1 | CASSQQGRSQETQYF | TGTGCCAGCAGCCAACAGGGGCGAAGCCAAGAGACCCAGTACTTC
TRBJ1-2 | - | TRBV5-4 | - | CASTGGEGYTF | TGTGCCAGCACTGGGGGGGAAGGCTACACCTTC
TRBJ1-1 | - | TRBV25-1 | - | CASSEGTLTEAFF | TGTGCCAGCAGTGAAGGGACACTCACTGAAGCTTTCTTT
TRBJ2-5 | - | TRBV5-1 | TRBD2 | CASSLVGGSSETQYF | TGCGCCAGCAGCTTGGTCGGGGGGTCGTCGGAGACCCAGTACTTC
TRBJ2-7 | - | TRBV30 | TRBD2 | CAWGGSKRSGRYEQYF | TGTGCCTGGGGCGGGAGTAAACGGTCAGGGCGTTACGAGCAGTACTTC
TRBJ1-5 | - | TRBV5-1 | - | CASSLWGVGNQPQHF | TGCGCCAGCAGCTTATGGGGGGTCGGCAATCAGCCCCAGCATTTT
TRBJ2-2 | - | TRBV5-1 | - | CASSLVANTGELFF | TGCGCCAGCAGCTTGGTCGCGAACACCGGGGAGCTGTTTTTT
TRBJ1-1 | - | TRBV7-8 | - | CASSLVLNTEAFF | TGTGCCAGCAGCTTAGTCTTGAACACTGAAGCTTTCTTT